The rows below give T cell receptor beta chains drawn from one sample of a study of cytomegalovirus exposure and HLA in healthy donors. TCRdb keeps only in-frame clones here, not all; method: immunoSEQ multiplex PCR. The table shows 85,000 to 100,000 clones, with about 60% occurring only once. The sample consisted of PBMCs. The receptors come from a woman younger than 45 in good health and CMV-seronegative. CDR3s include the opening cysteine and the closing phenylalanine or tryptophan. Each record gives: V gene, D gene, J gene, CDR3 length, clone size, CDR3 protein, CDR3 DNA. A D gene is named only where the DNA matches it firmly. Clone size is given for some rows only: seen once, a few or many times, or a class if the clone is expanded.

V gene: TRBV28
D gene: NA
J gene: TRBJ2-5
CDR3 length: 15
clone size: NA
CDR3 protein: CASSPQGAGSKTQYF
CDR3 DNA: TGTGCCAGCAGTCCCCAGGGTGCAGGGTCAAAGACCCAGTACTTC

V gene: TRBV28
D gene: TRBD2
J gene: TRBJ2-7
CDR3 length: 16
clone size: NA
CDR3 protein: CASSFWGSGGTYEQYF
CDR3 DNA: TGTGCCAGCAGTTTTTGGGGGAGCGGGGGTACCTACGAGCAGTACTTC

V gene: TRBV12-5
D gene: TRBD2
J gene: TRBJ2-3
CDR3 length: 16
clone size: NA
CDR3 protein: CASGPGTSRHTDTQYF
CDR3 DNA: TGTGCTAGTGGTCCCGGGACTAGCCGGCACACAGATACGCAGTATTTT

V gene: TRBV7-2
D gene: TRBD2
J gene: TRBJ2-7
CDR3 length: 16
clone size: NA
CDR3 protein: CASSLAGAGGSHEQYF
CDR3 DNA: TGTGCCAGCAGCTTAGCGGGAGCGGGGGGCAGTCACGAGCAGTACTTC

V gene: TRBV28
D gene: NA
J gene: TRBJ1-2
CDR3 length: 12
clone size: NA
CDR3 protein: CASSSLYYGYTF
CDR3 DNA: TGTGCCAGCAGTTCCCTATACTATGGCTACACCTTC

V gene: TRBV5-1
D gene: NA
J gene: TRBJ2-5
CDR3 length: 13
clone size: NA
CDR3 protein: CASSLSLEETQYF
CDR3 DNA: TGCGCCAGCAGCTTGTCCCTTGAAGAGACCCAGTACTTC

V gene: TRBV28
D gene: NA
J gene: TRBJ1-1
CDR3 length: 11
clone size: few
CDR3 protein: CASSYPTEAFF
CDR3 DNA: TGTGCCAGCAGTTATCCGACTGAAGCTTTCTTT

V gene: TRBV25-1
D gene: NA
J gene: TRBJ1-2
CDR3 length: 14
clone size: NA
CDR3 protein: CASSEPLDSNGYTF
CDR3 DNA: TGTGCCAGCAGTGAACCCCTGGACTCCAATGGCTACACCTTC

V gene: TRBV30
D gene: NA
J gene: TRBJ2-7
CDR3 length: 12
clone size: NA
CDR3 protein: CAHGLSSYEQYF
CDR3 DNA: TGTGCCCACGGACTATCTTCCTACGAGCAGTACTTC

V gene: TRBV5-1
D gene: TRBD1
J gene: TRBJ1-2
CDR3 length: 11
clone size: NA
CDR3 protein: CASSLRGHLSF
CDR3 DNA: TGCGCCAGCAGCCTCAGGGGGCACCTTAGCTTC

V gene: TRBV21-1
D gene: NA
J gene: TRBJ1-3
CDR3 length: 16
clone size: few
CDR3 protein: CASSSTGGRSGNTIYF
CDR3 DNA: TGTGCCAGCAGCAGTACAGGGGGACGCTCTGGAAACACCATATATTTT

V gene: TRBV7-8
D gene: NA
J gene: TRBJ1-2
CDR3 length: 15
clone size: NA
CDR3 protein: CASSAGAEANYGYTF
CDR3 DNA: TGTGCCAGCAGCGCCGGTGCCGAAGCTAACTATGGCTACACCTTC

V gene: TRBV27
D gene: TRBD1
J gene: TRBJ2-2
CDR3 length: 15
clone size: few
CDR3 protein: CASSDRGLNTGELFF
CDR3 DNA: TGTGCCAGCAGCGACAGGGGACTCAACACCGGGGAGCTGTTTTTT

V gene: TRBV7-9
D gene: NA
J gene: TRBJ2-1
CDR3 length: 12
clone size: NA
CDR3 protein: CASSLEWGIQFF
CDR3 DNA: TGTGCCAGCAGCTTAGAGTGGGGCATACAGTTCTTC

V gene: TRBV6-1
D gene: NA
J gene: TRBJ2-7
CDR3 length: 15
clone size: NA
CDR3 protein: CASSEIAVQVYEQYF
CDR3 DNA: TGTGCCAGCAGTGAAATAGCGGTCCAAGTTTACGAGCAGTACTTC

V gene: TRBV29-1
D gene: TRBD1
J gene: TRBJ1-2
CDR3 length: 15
clone size: NA
CDR3 protein: CSVEDHRGLGYGYTF
CDR3 DNA: TGCAGCGTTGAAGATCACAGGGGGCTGGGCTATGGCTACACCTTC

V gene: TRBV27
D gene: NA
J gene: TRBJ2-3
CDR3 length: 13
clone size: NA
CDR3 protein: CASRHTPTDTQYF
CDR3 DNA: TGTGCCAGCAGACATACACCGACAGATACGCAGTATTTT

V gene: TRBV5-6
D gene: NA
J gene: TRBJ2-2
CDR3 length: 14
clone size: NA
CDR3 protein: CASSFRQNTGELFF
CDR3 DNA: TGTGCCAGCAGCTTTAGACAGAACACCGGGGAGCTGTTTTTT

V gene: TRBV11-2
D gene: TRBD2
J gene: TRBJ2-2
CDR3 length: 18
clone size: NA
CDR3 protein: CASSLALAGAHFQGELFF
CDR3 DNA: TGTGCCAGCAGCTTAGCACTAGCGGGAGCACATTTTCAGGGGGAGCTGTTTTTT

V gene: TRBV11-2
D gene: TRBD1
J gene: TRBJ1-1
CDR3 length: 16
clone size: NA
CDR3 protein: CASSFDRDYLNTEAFF
CDR3 DNA: TGTGCCAGCAGCTTCGACAGGGATTACCTGAACACTGAAGCTTTCTTT

V gene: TRBV7-9
D gene: TRBD1
J gene: TRBJ2-7
CDR3 length: 15
clone size: once
CDR3 protein: CASSSPGQGKREQYF
CDR3 DNA: TGTGCCAGCAGCTCCCCGGGACAGGGTAAGCGCGAGCAGTACTTC

V gene: TRBV11-2
D gene: TRBD2
J gene: TRBJ2-1
CDR3 length: 17
clone size: NA
CDR3 protein: CASSRHLLAGVRNEQFF
CDR3 DNA: TGTGCCAGCAGCCGACACCTACTAGCGGGGGTCCGTAATGAGCAGTTCTTC

V gene: TRBV6-5
D gene: NA
J gene: TRBJ2-2
CDR3 length: 14
clone size: few
CDR3 protein: CASSSGTNTGELFF
CDR3 DNA: TGTGCCAGCAGTTCGGGGACGAACACCGGGGAGCTGTTTTTT

V gene: TRBV28
D gene: NA
J gene: TRBJ2-7
CDR3 length: 13
clone size: few
CDR3 protein: CASSLYRAYEQYF
CDR3 DNA: TGTGCCAGCAGTTTATACAGGGCTTACGAGCAGTACTTC

V gene: TRBV19
D gene: TRBD2
J gene: TRBJ2-1
CDR3 length: 19
clone size: NA
CDR3 protein: CASSIDRLAGARTYNEQFF
CDR3 DNA: TGTGCCAGTAGTATAGATCGGCTAGCGGGGGCCCGGACCTACAATGAGCAGTTCTTC

V gene: TRBV7-9
D gene: TRBD1
J gene: TRBJ2-7
CDR3 length: 14
clone size: NA
CDR3 protein: CASSSGTGMYEQYF
CDR3 DNA: TGTGCCAGCAGCTCCGGGACAGGGATGTACGAGCAGTACTTC

V gene: TRBV6-1
D gene: TRBD2
J gene: TRBJ2-7
CDR3 length: 16
clone size: NA
CDR3 protein: CASSARAGGLRDEQYF
CDR3 DNA: TGTGCCAGCAGTGCCCGCGCGGGGGGGCTACGGGACGAGCAGTACTTC

V gene: TRBV5-1
D gene: NA
J gene: TRBJ2-7
CDR3 length: 14
clone size: NA
CDR3 protein: CASSWGGLGNEQYF
CDR3 DNA: TGCGCCAGCAGCTGGGGGGGCCTAGGAAACGAGCAGTACTTC